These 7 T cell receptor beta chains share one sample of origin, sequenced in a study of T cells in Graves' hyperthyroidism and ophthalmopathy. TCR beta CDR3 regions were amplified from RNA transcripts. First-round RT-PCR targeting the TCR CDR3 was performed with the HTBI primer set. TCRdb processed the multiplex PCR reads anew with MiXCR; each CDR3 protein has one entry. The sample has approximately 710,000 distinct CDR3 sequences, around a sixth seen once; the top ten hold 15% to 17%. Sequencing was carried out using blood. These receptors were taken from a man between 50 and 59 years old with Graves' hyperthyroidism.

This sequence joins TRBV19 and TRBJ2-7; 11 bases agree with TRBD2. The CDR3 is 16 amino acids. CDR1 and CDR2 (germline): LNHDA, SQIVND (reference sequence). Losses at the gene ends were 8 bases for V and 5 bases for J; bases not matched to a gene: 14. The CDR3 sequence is CASAPRGLAGGNEQYF. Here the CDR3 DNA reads TGTGCCAGTGCCCCCCGGGGGCTAGCGGGAGGAAACGAGCAGTACTTC.

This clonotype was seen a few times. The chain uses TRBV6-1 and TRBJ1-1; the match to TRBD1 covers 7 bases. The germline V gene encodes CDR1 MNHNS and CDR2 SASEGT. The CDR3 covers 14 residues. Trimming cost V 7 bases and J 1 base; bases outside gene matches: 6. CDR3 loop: CASKRDRGNTEAFF. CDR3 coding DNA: TGTGCCAGCAAACGGGACAGAGGGAACACTGAAGCTTTCTTT.

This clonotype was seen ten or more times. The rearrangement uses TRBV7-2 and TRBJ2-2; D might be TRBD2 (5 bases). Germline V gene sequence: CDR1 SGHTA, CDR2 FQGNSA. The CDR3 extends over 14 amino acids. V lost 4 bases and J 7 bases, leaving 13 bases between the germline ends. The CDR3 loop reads CASSSGQRVGELFF. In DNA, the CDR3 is TGTGCCAGCAGCTCCGGGCAGAGGGTCGGGGAGCTGTTTTTT.

CDR3 protein: CSARNPGLAKAGELFF. DNA of the CDR3: TGCAGTGCTAGAAATCCGGGACTAGCAAAAGCCGGGGAGCTGTTTTTT. The chain uses TRBV20-1 and TRBJ2-2; TRBD2 aligns across 9 bases. Germline V lookup: CDR1 DFQATT, CDR2 SNEGSKA (reference sequence). V dropped 2 bases and J dropped 6; count of bases not matched to a gene: 10. The CDR3 extends over 16 amino acids.

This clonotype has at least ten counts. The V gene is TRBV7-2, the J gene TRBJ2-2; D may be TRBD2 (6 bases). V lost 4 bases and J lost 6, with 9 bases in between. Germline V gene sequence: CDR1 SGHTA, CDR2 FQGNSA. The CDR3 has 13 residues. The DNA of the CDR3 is TGTGCCAGCAGCTCTCCTAGCGCCGGGGAGCTGTTTTTT. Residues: CASSSPSAGELFF.

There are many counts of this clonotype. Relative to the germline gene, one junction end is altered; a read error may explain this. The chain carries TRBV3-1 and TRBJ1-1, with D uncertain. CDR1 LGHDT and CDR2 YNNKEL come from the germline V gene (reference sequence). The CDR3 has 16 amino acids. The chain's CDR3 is CASSQGLREWSTKAFF. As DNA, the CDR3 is TGTGCCAGCAGCCAAGGATTAAGGGAGTGGAGCACTAAAGCTTTCTTT.

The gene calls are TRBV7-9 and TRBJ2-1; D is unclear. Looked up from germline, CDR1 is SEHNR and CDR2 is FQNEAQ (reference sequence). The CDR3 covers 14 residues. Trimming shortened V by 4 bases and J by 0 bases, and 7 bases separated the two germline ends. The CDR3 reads CASSWLSSYNEQFF. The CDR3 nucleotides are TGTGCCAGCAGCTGGTTGAGCTCCTACAATGAGCAGTTCTTC. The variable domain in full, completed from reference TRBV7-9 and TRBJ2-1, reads DTGVSQNPRHKITKRGQNVTFRCDPISEHNRLYWYRQTLGQGPEFLTYFQNEAQLEKSRLLSDRFSAERPKGSFSTLEIQRTEQGDSAMYLCASSWLSSYNEQFFGPGTRLTVL.